This T cell receptor beta chain was captured in a study of response to subunit inactivated influenza vaccine. There are 19 residues in the CDR3. Germline assignment: CDR1 DFQATT and CDR2 SNEGSKA (reference sequence). MiXCR, run by TCRdb on the RT-PCR reads, gives a single entry per CDR3 protein. Here the sample spans around 490,000 distinct CDR3 sequences, roughly 8.2% being singletons. With regard to this clonotype: One end of the junction varies from germline; a read error may be responsible.

The TCR comes from a man between 50 and 75 years old who received an inactivated influenza vaccine. The specimen comprised PBMCs from blood, sampled about 24 months after vaccination. The genes are TRBV20-1 and TRBJ2-1; 14 bases fit TRBD2. CDR3 sequence: CCARSMGLAGEGSYNEQFF. CDR3 in DNA: TGCTGTGCTAGATCCATGGGACTAGCGGGAGAGGGCTCCTACAATGAGCAGTTCTTC.